This paragraph covers one T cell receptor beta chain sequence. The antigen this receptor binds is unknown. One base away there is no much larger clone; base qualities are not given. The donors were healthy, HIV-negative adults with no recently reported acute infections or vaccinations. Every donor was a Caucasian adult residing in Nashville, Tennessee, USA. CD4+ T cells were enriched by magnetic negative selection; naive cells were then positively selected on CD45RA, and the negative fraction formed the memory subset. Blood was collected by leukapheresis, and PBMCs were isolated by Ficoll-Histopaque density gradient centrifugation and then cryopreserved in liquid nitrogen vapor phase. Purity and quantity of every magnetically sorted T cell population were checked by analytical flow cytometry. Genomic DNA was isolated from each sorted fraction and quantified by UV absorbance on a Nanodrop 2000c. The data originate from a study of shared clonotypes between healthy human individuals (dated by TCRdb to about 2020). Broadly, across the study: A few men and a couple of women, aged 18 to 49 years, made up the cohort. For each donor, CD4 naive and CD4 memory were each run on three plates, CD8 naive on two plates, and CD8 memory on one plate. Per donor, leukapheresis produced somewhere between about 0.9 and 9.5 billion PBMCs. To estimate repertoire size and how much clonotypes are shared between individuals, the study performed deep sequencing of blood TCR repertoires from about five healthy adults. To increase sequencing depth and limit assay-specific biases, different laboratories used diverse techniques to prepare libraries and sequence TCR repertoires.

On the study overall, not on this receptor specifically: Rarefaction of sorted-subset datasets indicated incomplete sequencing despite the large sequencing depth. The small number of donors limited the genetic and exposure-history diversity represented. Across a few donors, about 5% of naive CD4, roughly 3.3% of naive CD8, about 2.3% of memory CD4, and approximately 0.42% of memory CD8 clonotypes were shared. Pairwise subsampling indicated that sequencing depth was expected to affect the degree of clonotype sharing among donors. Naive subsets generally had larger estimated clonotype richness than memory subsets. Higher generation probabilities were observed for clonotypes shared by all four sorted-subset donors than for non-shared clonotypes. Sampling was restricted to blood, and TCR repertoires in tissue are likely to differ from TCR repertoires in blood.

Using the deep immunoSEQ assay, multiplex PCR amplified TCR CDR3 regions from genomic DNA. Extracted genomic DNA from each cell subset was distributed evenly across all wells of several immunoSEQ 96-well plates, and each plate was treated as a replicate. Each replicate PCR for sorted subsets received about 200 ng genomic DNA, equal to about 30,000 T cell genomes. Purified libraries were measured with a Qubit 3.0 fluorometer, size-checked on a Bioanalyzer 2100, and measured again with the KAPA Library Quantification kit. A separate single-read 150-cycle Illumina NextSeq 550 flow cell was used to sequence each immunoSEQ 96-well plate. The paper's processing steps were these. Because the immunoSEQ output held only junctional sequences and lacked quality scores, the filtering could not match the filtering applied to full-length reads. Sequences were annotated with PyIR, a Python wrapper for IgBLAST v1.9, using IMGT germline references to assign V/J genes and CDR3. Reads with weak V/J assignments (E-value above 1e-6), missing CDR3, stop codons, out-of-frame junctions, or ambiguous translated residues were removed. A V3J clonotype was defined by an identical inferred V gene, J gene, and CDR3 amino acid sequence. To compute the percentage overlap between repertoires, the number of shared unique clonotypes was divided by the size of the smaller repertoire. Repertoire richness was assessed with RTK rarefaction, the Chao1 estimator, and Recon v2.1 estimates of unobserved clonotypes. Generation probabilities for all TCRbeta clonotypes obtained by the gDNA method from several donors were computed using OLGA. TCRdb re-hosts the immuneACCESS table, in-frame sequences only. Its copies lack some clones; in the studies checked, an unresolved V gene accounts for under half of them, and the cause for the rest is not known. V and J calls and clone size follow that table, whereas D and trimming were derived from the DNA. The sample contains hundreds of thousands of clones, 97% of them found a single time. The ten largest clones represent 0.057% of the sample.

The germline V gene provides CDR1 MDHEN and CDR2 SYDVKM. At the junction V is shortened by 10 bases and J by 6 bases; bases outside the gene matches: 14. The CDR3 runs 14 residues from the cysteine to the phenylalanine. Only the CDR3 part of the read is kept: 42 bases, read in frame from the first base. Sequencing used naive CD4+ T cells sorted from blood. The sample's cell subset or site label is to be understood as: CD45RA+ positively selected. The chain uses TRBV28 and TRBJ1-2; 7 bases in the junction line up with TRBD1. This receptor was obtained from a woman aged 25 to 39 in good health. The DNA sequence follows: TGTGCCACCCGGATAGTGGGACAGCGAAATGGCTACACCTTC. The resulting protein is CATRIVGQRNGYTF.